The clone carrying this TCR beta chain was seen a handful of times. Its antigen is undetermined. TCRdb recomputed calls from the reads with MiXCR, one row per CDR3 protein. This sample has more than 200,000 distinct CDR3 sequences, with 9.1% found just once. The source of the sample is a study of T cell repertoires in cytomegalovirus infection. Study-wide results and limits: HLA-C-restricted TCR beta clonotypes specific for CMV led the ex vivo response.

The sequenced material came from PBMCs. The sequence derives from a human donor in good health (CMV status not recorded). Some clones in this sample may be carry-over from other donors' samples.

CDR3 DNA sequence: TGCAGCGTTGAATCGCAGCCCAATCAGCCCCAGCATTTT. Translation: CSVESQPNQPQHF. V gene TRBV29-1 combines with J gene TRBJ1-5, with D uncertain. The CDR3 has 13 residues. Trimming cost V 2 bases and J 3 bases, with 8 bases left between them. Germline loops: CDR1 SQVTM, CDR2 ANQGSEA.